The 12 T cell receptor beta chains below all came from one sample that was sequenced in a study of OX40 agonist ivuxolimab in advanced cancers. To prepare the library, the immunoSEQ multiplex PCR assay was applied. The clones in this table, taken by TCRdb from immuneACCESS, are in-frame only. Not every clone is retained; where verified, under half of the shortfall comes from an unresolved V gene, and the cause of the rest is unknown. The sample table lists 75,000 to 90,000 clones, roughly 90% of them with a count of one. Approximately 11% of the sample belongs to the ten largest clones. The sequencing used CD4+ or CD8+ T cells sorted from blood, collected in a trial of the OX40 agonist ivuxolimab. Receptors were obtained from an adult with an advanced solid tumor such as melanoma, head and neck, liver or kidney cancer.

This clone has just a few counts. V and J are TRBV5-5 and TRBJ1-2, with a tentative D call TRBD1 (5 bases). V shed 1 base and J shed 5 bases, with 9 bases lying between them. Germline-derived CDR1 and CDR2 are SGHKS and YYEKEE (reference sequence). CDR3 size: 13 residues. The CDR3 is CASSLSGGYGYTF. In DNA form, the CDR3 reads TGTGCCAGCAGCTTGAGTGGGGGGTATGGCTACACCTTC.

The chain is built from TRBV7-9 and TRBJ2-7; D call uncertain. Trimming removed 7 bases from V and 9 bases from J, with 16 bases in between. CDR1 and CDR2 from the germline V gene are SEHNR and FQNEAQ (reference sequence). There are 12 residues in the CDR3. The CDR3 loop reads CASTLETGRQYF. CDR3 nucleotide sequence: TGTGCCAGCACCTTGGAGACGGGTCGGCAGTACTTC.

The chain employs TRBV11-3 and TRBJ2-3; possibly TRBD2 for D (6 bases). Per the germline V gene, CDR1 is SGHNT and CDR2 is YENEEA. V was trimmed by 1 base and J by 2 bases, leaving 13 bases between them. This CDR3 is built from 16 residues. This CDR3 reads CASSLGRDASTDTQYF. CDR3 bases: TGTGCCAGCAGCTTAGGGCGGGATGCGTCCACAGATACGCAGTATTTT. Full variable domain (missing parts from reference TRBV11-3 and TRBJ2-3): EAGVVQSPRYKIIEKKQPVAFWCNPISGHNTLYWYLQNLGQGPELLIRYENEEAVDDSQLPKDRFSAERLKGVDSTLKIQPAELGDSAVYLCASSLGRDASTDTQYFGPGTRLTVL.

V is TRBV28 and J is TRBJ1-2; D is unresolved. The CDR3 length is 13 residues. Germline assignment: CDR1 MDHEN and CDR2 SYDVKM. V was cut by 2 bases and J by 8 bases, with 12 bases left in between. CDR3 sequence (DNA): TGTGCCAGCAGTTTAGGGGATCGCCGGGGCTACACCTTC. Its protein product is CASSLGDRRGYTF.

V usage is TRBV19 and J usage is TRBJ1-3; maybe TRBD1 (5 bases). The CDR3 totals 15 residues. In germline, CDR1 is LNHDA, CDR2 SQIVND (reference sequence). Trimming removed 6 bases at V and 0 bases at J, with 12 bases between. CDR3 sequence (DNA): TGTGCCAGTAGATGGTCAGGGTTCTCTGGAAACACCATATATTTT. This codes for CASRWSGFSGNTIYF.

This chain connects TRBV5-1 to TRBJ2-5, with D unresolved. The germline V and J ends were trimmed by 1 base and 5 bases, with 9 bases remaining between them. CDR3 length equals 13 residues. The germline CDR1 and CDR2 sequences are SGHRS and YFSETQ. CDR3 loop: CASSLSSEETQYF. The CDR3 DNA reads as TGCGCCAGCAGCTTGTCGAGTGAGGAGACCCAGTACTTC.

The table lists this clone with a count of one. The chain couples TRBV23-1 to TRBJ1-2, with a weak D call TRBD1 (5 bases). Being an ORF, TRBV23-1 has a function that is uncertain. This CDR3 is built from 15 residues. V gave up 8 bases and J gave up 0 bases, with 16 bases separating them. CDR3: CASFKRDHTNYGYTF. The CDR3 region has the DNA TGCGCCAGCTTTAAGAGGGACCATACTAACTATGGCTACACCTTC.

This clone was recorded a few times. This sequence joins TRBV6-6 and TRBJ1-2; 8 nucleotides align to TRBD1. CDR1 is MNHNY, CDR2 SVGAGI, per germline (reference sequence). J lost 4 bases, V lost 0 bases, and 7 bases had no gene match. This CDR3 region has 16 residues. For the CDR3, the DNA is TGTGCCAGCAGTTACTCGATTCCAGGGGGCTTCTATGGCTACACCTTC. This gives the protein CASSYSIPGGFYGYTF.

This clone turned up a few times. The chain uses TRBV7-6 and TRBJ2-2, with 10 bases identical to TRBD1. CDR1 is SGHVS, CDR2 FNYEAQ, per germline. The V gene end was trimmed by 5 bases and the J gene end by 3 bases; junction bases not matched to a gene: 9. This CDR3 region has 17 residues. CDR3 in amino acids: CASSRPGQGIDTGELFF. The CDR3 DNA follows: TGTGCCAGCAGCCGACCGGGACAGGGGATAGACACCGGGGAGCTGTTTTTT.

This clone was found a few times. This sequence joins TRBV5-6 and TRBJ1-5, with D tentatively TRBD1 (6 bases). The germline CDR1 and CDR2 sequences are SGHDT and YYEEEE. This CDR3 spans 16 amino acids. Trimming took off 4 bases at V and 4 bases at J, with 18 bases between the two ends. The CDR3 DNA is TGTGCCAGCAGCGCGAAGTGGGCCACAGGGAATCAGCCCCAGCATTTT. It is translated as CASSAKWATGNQPQHF.

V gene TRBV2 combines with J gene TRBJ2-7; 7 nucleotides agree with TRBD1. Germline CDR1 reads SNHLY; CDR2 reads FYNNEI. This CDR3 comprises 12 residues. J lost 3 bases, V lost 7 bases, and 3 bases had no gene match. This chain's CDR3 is CASTRDSYEQYF. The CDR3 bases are TGTGCCAGCACCCGGGACAGCTACGAGCAGTACTTC.

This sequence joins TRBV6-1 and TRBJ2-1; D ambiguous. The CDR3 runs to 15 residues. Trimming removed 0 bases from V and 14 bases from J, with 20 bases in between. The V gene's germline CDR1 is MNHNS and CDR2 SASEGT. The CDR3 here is CASSEALLGIGYKFF. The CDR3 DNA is TGTGCCAGCAGTGAAGCGCTTCTAGGTATAGGGTACAAGTTCTTC.